The entry below gives a single T cell receptor beta chain sequence along with its context. The target antigen is unknown. Amplification yielded TCR beta CDR3 regions, with RNA transcripts as the source. The TCR CDR3 was amplified in a first-round RT-PCR using the HTBI primer set. TCRdb processed the multiplex PCR reads anew with MiXCR; each CDR3 protein has one entry. The table has about 24,000 distinct CDR3 sequences, around 54% seen once. These patients, aged 18 to 65, had recently diagnosed hyperthyroidism lasting under 2 months. Fresh peripheral blood, around 9.3 ml of it, supplied the PBMCs. The sample is drawn from a study of T cells in Graves' hyperthyroidism and ophthalmopathy. Study-wide results and caveats: From stable hyperthyroidism, ophthalmopathy was separated by a 13 V-J model. Within blood appeared most thyroid clonotypes that had expanded above 0.001.

Per germline, CDR1 DFQATT and CDR2 SNEGSKA (reference sequence). This CDR3 region has 11 residues. The TCR comes from a woman aged 40 to 50 with Graves' hyperthyroidism that later progressed to Graves' ophthalmopathy. Sequenced sample: blood. J is TRBJ1-2 and V is TRBV20-1; a possible D gene is TRBD1 (5 bases). The CDR3 sequence: CSPLGDAGRTF. Here the CDR3 DNA reads TGCAGCCCGCTAGGGGACGCGGGAAGGACCTTC.